This T cell receptor beta chain was obtained from a study of Ad26.COV2.S vaccination and SARS-CoV-2 variants. Whole-study results and caveats: Vaccinated and placebo-treated recipients had similar non-spike TCR breadth. It was vaccine recipients, not placebo recipients, who had the higher spike-specific TCR breadth.

Treatment here: approximately 18 received Ad26.COV2.S at low or high dose, single or two shots; 5 received placebo; per-sample allocation not given. On day 63 after the first injection, vaccine and placebo recipients gave samples. This clone was recorded a few times. Its specificity is unknown. Trimming left V 8 bases short and J 4 bases short, with 9 bases between. The CDR3 is made up of 12 amino acids. The germline CDR1 and CDR2 sequences are MNHNY and SVGAGI (reference sequence). Some clones are missing from TCRdb's copy, which holds only in-frame ones; the method was immunoSEQ multiplex PCR. Of more than 300,000 clones in the sample, approximately 86% were seen once.

This chain uses TRBV6-6 with TRBJ1-5, with a tentative D call TRBD1 (5 bases). The TCR comes from a person aged 18 to 59 who received the Ad26.COV2.S COVID-19 vaccine or a placebo. Specimen: peripheral blood, collected in a trial of Ad26.COV2.S vaccine versus placebo. The CDR3 sequence is CASGGGNQPQHF. The CDR3 coding sequence is TGTGCCAGCGGGGGTGGAAATCAGCCCCAGCATTTT.